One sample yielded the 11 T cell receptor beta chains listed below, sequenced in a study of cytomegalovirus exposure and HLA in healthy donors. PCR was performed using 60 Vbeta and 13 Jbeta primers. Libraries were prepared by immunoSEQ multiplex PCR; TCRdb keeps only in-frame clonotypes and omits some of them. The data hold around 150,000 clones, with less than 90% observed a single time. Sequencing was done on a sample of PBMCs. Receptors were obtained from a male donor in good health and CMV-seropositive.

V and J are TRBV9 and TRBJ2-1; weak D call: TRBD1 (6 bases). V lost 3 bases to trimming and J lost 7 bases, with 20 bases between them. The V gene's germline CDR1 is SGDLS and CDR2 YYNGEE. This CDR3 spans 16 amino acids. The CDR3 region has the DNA TGTGCCAGCAGCGGGGAACAGGGTCTCCCACTGAATGAGCAGTTCTTC. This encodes CASSGEQGLPLNEQFF.

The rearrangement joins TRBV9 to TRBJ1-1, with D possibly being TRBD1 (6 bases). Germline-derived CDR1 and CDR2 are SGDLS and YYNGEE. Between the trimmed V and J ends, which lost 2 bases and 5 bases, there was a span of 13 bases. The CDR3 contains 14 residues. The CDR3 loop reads CASSVGGAGTEAFF. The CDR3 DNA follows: TGTGCCAGCAGCGTTGGGGGCGCAGGGACTGAAGCTTTCTTT.

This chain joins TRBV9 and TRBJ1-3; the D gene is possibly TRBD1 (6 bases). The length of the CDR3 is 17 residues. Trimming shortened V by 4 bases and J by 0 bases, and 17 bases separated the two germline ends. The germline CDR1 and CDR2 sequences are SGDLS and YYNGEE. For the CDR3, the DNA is TGTGCCAGCAGCCCTCACCCAGGGGATACCTCTGGAAACACCATATATTTT. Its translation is CASSPHPGDTSGNTIYF.

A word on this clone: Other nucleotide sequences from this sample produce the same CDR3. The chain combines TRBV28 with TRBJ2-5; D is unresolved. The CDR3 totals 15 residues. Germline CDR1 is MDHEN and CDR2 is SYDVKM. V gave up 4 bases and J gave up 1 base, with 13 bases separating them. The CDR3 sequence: CASSSEALFQETQYF. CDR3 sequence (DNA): TGTGCCAGCAGTTCCGAGGCCCTCTTCCAAGAGACCCAGTACTTC.

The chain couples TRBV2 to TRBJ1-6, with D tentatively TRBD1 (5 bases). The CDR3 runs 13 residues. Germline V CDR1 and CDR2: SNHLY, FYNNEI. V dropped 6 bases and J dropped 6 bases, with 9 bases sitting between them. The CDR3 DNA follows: TGTGCCAGCAGGGGGACTTTTAATTCACCCCTCCACTTT. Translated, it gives CASRGTFNSPLHF.

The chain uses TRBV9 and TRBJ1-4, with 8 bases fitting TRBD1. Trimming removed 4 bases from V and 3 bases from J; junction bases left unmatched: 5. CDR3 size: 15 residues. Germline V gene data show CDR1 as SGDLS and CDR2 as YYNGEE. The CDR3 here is CASSLQGVPNEKLFF. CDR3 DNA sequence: TGTGCCAGCAGCTTACAGGGGGTTCCTAATGAAAAACTGTTTTTT. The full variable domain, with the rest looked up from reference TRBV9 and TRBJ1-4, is DSGVTQTPKHLITATGQRVTLRCSPRSGDLSVYWYQQSLDQGLQFLIQYYNGEERAKGNILERFSAQQFPDLHSELNLSSLELGDSALYFCASSLQGVPNEKLFFGSGTQLSVL.

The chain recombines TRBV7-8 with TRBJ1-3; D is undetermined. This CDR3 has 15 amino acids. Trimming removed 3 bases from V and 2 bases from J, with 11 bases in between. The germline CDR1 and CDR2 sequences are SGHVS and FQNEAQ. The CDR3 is CASSFGEVAGNTIYF. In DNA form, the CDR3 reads TGTGCCAGCAGCTTTGGTGAGGTTGCTGGAAACACCATATATTTT.

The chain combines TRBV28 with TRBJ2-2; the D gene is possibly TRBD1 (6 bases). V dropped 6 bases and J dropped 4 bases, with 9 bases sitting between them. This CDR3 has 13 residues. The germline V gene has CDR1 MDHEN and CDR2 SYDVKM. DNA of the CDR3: TGTGCCAGCAGAAAACAGGGCACCGGGGAGCTGTTTTTT. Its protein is CASRKQGTGELFF.

Here the CDR3 DNA reads TGTGCCAGCAGCTTAAGGGGAGGCGGCTCCTACGAGCAGTACTTC. It translates to CASSLRGGGSYEQYF. This rearrangement joins TRBV7-2 to TRBJ2-7, with a tentative D call TRBD2 (6 bases). The CDR3 is 15 residues long. Germline-derived CDR1 and CDR2 are SGHTA and FQGNSA. The V and J ends lost 2 bases and 0 bases respectively, with 11 bases between them. Looking up the rest from reference TRBV7-2 and TRBJ2-7 gives the full variable domain: GAGVSQSPSNKVTEKGKDVELRCDPISGHTALYWYRQSLGQGLEFLIYFQGNSAPDKSGLPSDRFSAERTGGSVSTLTIQRTQQEDSAVYLCASSLRGGGSYEQYFGPGTRLTVT.

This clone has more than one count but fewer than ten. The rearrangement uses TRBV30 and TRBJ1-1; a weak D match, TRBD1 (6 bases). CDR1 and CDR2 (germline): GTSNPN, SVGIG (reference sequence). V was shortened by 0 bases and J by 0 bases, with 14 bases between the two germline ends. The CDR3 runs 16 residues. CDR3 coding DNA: TGTGCCTGGAGTGTGGGGGCAGGGTCCCTGAACACTGAAGCTTTCTTT. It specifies CAWSVGAGSLNTEAFF. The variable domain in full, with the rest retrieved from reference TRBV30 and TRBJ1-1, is SQTIHQWPATLVQPVGSPLSLECTVEGTSNPNLYWYRQAAGRGLQLLFYSVGIGQISSEVPQNLSASRPQDRQFILSSKKLLLSDSGFYLCAWSVGAGSLNTEAFFGQGTRLTVV.

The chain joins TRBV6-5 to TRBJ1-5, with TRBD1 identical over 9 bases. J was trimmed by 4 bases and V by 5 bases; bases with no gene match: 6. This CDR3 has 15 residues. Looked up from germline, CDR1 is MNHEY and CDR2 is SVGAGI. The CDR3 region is CASSPLDRGNQPQHF. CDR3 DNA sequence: TGTGCCAGCAGTCCACTAGACAGGGGGAATCAGCCCCAGCATTTT.